This TCR beta chain was identified during a study of blood T cell repertoires in COVID-19. Study context: Researchers got acute and convalescent COVID-19 samples from the United States, Italy and Spain. T cells, B-cell-depleted T cells, or PBMCs provided the cDNA or gDNA that served as material.

Between the trimmed V and J ends, which lost 8 bases and 2 bases, there was a span of 17 bases. CDR1 and CDR2 from the germline V gene are KGHSH and LQKENI. The CDR3 sequence is 15 residues long. Assay: immunoSEQ multiplex PCR; the TCRdb copy retains only in-frame clones and omits some. This table holds 95,000 to 150,000 clones, roughly 77% found once. Sequenced material: peripheral blood. The receptor comes from a man aged 60-69 years with active or convalescent COVID-19. The J gene is TRBJ2-3, the V gene TRBV18; a weak D match, TRBD2 (7 bases). The CDR3 reads CASPPGGSITDTQYF. CDR3 sequence (DNA): TGTGCCAGCCCCCCGGGGGGCTCCATCACAGATACGCAGTATTTT.